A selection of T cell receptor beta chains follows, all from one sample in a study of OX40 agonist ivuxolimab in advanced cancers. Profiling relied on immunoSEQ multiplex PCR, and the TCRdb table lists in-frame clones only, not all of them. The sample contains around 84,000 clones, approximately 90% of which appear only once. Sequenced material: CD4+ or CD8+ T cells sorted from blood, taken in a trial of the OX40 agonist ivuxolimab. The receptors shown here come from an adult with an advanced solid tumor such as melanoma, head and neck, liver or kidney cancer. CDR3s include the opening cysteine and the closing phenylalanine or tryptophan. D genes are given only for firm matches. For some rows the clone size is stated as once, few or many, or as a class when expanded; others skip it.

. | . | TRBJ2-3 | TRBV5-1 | CASSLVLAGVSDTQYF | TGCGCCAGCAGCTTGGTGTTAGCCGGGGTCTCAGATACGCAGTATTTT
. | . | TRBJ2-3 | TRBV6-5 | CASSYYGAQYF | TGTGCCAGCAGTTACTATGGGGCGCAGTATTTT
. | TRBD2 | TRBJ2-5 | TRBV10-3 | CAISESTSGSRETQYF | TGTGCCATCAGTGAGTCGACTAGCGGGAGCCGAGAGACCCAGTACTTC
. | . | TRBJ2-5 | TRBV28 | CASNAQGLSQYF | TGTGCCAGCAACGCCCAGGGTCTGTCCCAGTACTTC
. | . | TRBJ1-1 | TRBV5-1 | CASSLAGNTEAFF | TGCGCCAGCAGCTTGGCGGGGAACACTGAAGCTTTCTTT
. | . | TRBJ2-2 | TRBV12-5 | CASGLVLGGQTGELFF | TGTGCTAGTGGTTTGGTACTGGGGGGGCAAACCGGGGAGCTGTTTTTT
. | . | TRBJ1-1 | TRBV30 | CAWSVGGLNTEAFF | TGTGCCTGGAGTGTGGGGGGTTTGAACACTGAAGCTTTCTTT
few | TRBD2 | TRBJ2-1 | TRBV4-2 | CASSQAGGPYEQFF | TGTGCCAGCAGCCAAGCGGGAGGGCCGTATGAGCAGTTCTTC
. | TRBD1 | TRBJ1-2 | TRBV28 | CASSVLQGAPGGYTF | TGTGCCAGCAGCGTACTACAGGGGGCGCCGGGGGGCTACACCTTC
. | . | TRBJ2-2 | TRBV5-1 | CASSLATGSYRELFF | TGCGCCAGCAGCTTGGCCACCGGGAGTTACAGGGAGCTGTTTTTT
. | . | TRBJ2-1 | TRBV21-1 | CARASGHDNEQFF | TGTGCCAGAGCTAGCGGACACGACAATGAGCAGTTCTTC
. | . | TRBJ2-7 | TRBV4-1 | CASSQGMGPTGFEQYF | TGCGCCAGCAGCCAGGGGATGGGGCCTACAGGGTTCGAGCAGTACTTC
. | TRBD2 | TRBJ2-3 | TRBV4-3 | CASSQDLTSGSRMDTQYF | TGCGCCAGCAGCCAAGATCTGACTAGCGGGAGCCGGATGGATACGCAGTATTTT
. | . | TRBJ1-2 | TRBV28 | CASVIPGMDRGYTF | TGTGCCAGTGTGATACCTGGGATGGATCGGGGCTACACCTTC
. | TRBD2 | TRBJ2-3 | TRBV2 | CASRRLASGSTDTQYF | TGTGCCAGCAGAAGGCTGGCTAGCGGGAGCACAGATACGCAGTATTTT
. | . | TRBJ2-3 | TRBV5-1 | CASSLLRDTQYF | TGCGCCAGCAGCTTGCTAAGGGATACGCAGTATTTT
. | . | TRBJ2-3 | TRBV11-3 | CASSLDPRTEVTDTQYF | TGTGCCAGCAGCTTGGATCCTCGGACAGAAGTCACAGATACGCAGTATTTT
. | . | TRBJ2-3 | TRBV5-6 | CASSTSYFSTDTQYF | TGTGCCAGCAGCACATCATACTTTAGCACAGATACGCAGTATTTT
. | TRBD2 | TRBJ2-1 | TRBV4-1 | CASSSRTSGSYNEQFF | TGCGCCAGCAGCTCTCGGACTAGCGGGAGCTACAATGAGCAGTTCTTC
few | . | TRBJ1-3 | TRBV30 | CAWSGRKTVDTIYF | TGTGCCTGGAGTGGGCGCAAAACTGTGGACACCATATATTTT
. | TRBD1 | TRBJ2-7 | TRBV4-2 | CASSQGPGTGNHEQYF | TGTGCCAGCAGCCAAGGGCCCGGGACAGGGAACCACGAGCAGTACTTC
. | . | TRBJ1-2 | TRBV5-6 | CASSKGGRRYGYTF | TGTGCCAGCAGCAAGGGTGGCAGGAGGTATGGCTACACCTTC
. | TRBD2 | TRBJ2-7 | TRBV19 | CASRISGRSSYEQYF | TGTGCCAGTAGAATTAGCGGGAGGTCGTCCTACGAGCAGTACTTC
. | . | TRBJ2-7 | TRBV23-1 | CASSPPDNYEQYF | TGCGCCAGCAGTCCCCCGGACAACTACGAGCAGTACTTC
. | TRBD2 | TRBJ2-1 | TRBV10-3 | CAISESSGATYNEQFF | TGTGCCATCAGTGAGTCCAGCGGGGCCACCTACAATGAGCAGTTCTTC
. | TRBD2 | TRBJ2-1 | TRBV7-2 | CASSLAALAGGPEQFF | TGTGCCAGCAGCTTAGCAGCGCTAGCGGGAGGTCCTGAGCAGTTCTTC
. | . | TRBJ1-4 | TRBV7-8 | CASSLPSGGNEKLFF | TGTGCCAGCAGCTTACCCTCGGGGGGTAATGAAAAACTGTTTTTT
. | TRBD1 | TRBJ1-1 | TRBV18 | CASSPVTGGGEAFF | TGTGCCAGCTCACCAGTGACAGGGGGCGGGGAAGCTTTCTTT
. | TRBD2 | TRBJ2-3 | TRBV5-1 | CASSSREGADTQYF | TGCGCCAGCAGCTCACGGGAGGGCGCAGATACGCAGTATTTT